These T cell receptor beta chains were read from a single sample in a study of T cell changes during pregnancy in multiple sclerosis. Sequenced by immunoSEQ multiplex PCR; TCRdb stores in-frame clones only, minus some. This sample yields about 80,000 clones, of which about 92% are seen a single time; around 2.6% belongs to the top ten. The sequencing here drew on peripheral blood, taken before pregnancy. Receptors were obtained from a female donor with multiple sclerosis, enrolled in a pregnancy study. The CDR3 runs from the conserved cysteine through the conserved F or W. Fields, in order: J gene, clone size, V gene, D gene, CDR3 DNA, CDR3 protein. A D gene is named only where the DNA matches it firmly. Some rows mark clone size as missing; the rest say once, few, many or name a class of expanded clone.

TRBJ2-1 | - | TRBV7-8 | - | TGTGCCAGCAGCTTTAGGGGTAATGAGCAGTTCTTC | CASSFRGNEQFF
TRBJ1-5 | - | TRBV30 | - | TGTGCCTGGGCCGCAGGATTCAATCAGCCCCAGCATTTT | CAWAAGFNQPQHF
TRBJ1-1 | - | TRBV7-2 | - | TGTGCCAGCAGCTTAATTTGGGGGGCTGAAGCTTTCTTT | CASSLIWGAEAFF
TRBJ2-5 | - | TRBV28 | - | TGTGCCAGCACAACGAGGGCGGAAGAGACCCAGTACTTC | CASTTRAEETQYF
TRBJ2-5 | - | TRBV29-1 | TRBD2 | TGCAGCGTTGTGAGTAGCGGGGCGGCGGAGACCCAGTACTTC | CSVVSSGAAETQYF
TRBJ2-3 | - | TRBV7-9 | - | TGTGCCAGCAGCCGTGGCAGGGATACGCAGTATTTT | CASSRGRDTQYF
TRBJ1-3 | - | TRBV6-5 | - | TGTGCCAGCAGTTACTCTCCTAGCTCTGGAAACACCATATATTTT | CASSYSPSSGNTIYF
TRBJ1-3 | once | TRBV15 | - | TGTGCCACCAGCAGAGACAGGGCGCTCTCTGGAAACACCATATATTTT | CATSRDRALSGNTIYF
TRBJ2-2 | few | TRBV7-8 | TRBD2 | TGTGCCAGCAGCCAGCGGGAGGTGGCCGGGGAGCTGTTTTTT | CASSQREVAGELFF
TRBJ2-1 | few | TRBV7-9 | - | TGTGCCAGCAGCCCTTCGGTAGTCTCCTACAATGAGCAGTTCTTC | CASSPSVVSYNEQFF